Detailed here is one T cell receptor beta chain. The sample is drawn from a study of blood T cell repertoires in COVID-19. Study summary: COVID-19 samples from acute and convalescent phases originated in the United States, Italy and Spain.

From germline, CDR1 is KGHSH and CDR2 LQKENI. V was shortened by 2 bases and J by 5 bases, with 9 bases between the two germline ends. This CDR3 has 13 amino acids. Only in-frame clones appear in the TCRdb table, and some are missing; sequencing was by immunoSEQ multiplex PCR. The data contain nearly 200,000 clones, about 80% of them seen just once; the ten biggest clones take up 6.5% to 8.5%. This chain uses TRBV18 with TRBJ1-2; D possibly corresponds to TRBD1 (6 bases). Sequenced material: peripheral blood. The clonotype originates from a human donor with acute or convalescent COVID-19. The donor label of this sample is uncertain. CDR3 nucleotides: TGTGCCAGCTCACCAGGGGGCTCATATGGCTACACCTTC. Its protein product is CASSPGGSYGYTF.